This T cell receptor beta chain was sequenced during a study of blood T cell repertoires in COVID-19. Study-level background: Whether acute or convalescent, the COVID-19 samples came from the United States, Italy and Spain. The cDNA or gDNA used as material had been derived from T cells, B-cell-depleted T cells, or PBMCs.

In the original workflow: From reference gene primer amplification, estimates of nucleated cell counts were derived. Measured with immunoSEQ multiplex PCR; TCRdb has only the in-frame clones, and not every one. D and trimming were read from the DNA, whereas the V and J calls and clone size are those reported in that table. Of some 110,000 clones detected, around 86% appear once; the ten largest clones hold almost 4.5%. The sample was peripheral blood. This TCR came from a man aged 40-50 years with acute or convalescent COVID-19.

The CDR3 is CASSLPGLEPLHF. The CDR3 DNA sequence: TGTGCCAGCAGTTTACCGGGTTTAGAGCCCCTCCACTTT. The genes are TRBV12-3 or TRBV12-4 and TRBJ1-6; D uncertain. The CDR3 runs 13 residues. With 2 bases removed from V and 13 bases from J, the gap between germline ends came to 12 bases.